Below, 30 T cell receptor beta chains from the same sample are listed, as sequenced in a study of blood T cell repertoires in COVID-19. Method: immunoSEQ multiplex PCR; TCRdb's copy keeps in-frame clones and lacks some. The table includes hundreds of thousands of clones, about nine tenths detected once. The material sequenced was peripheral blood. The receptors come from a woman between 65 and 79 years old with COVID-19, enrolled during active disease.

The rearrangement links TRBV18 to TRBJ1-2; D ambiguous. This CDR3 contains 11 residues. Germline lookup yields CDR1 KGHSH and CDR2 LQKENI. V lost 3 bases, J lost 8 bases, and 7 bases lay in between. This chain's CDR3 is CASSPGSGYTF. CDR3 coding DNA: TGTGCCAGCTCACCGGGCTCCGGCTACACCTTC.

The chain uses TRBV19 and TRBJ2-7, with TRBD2 matching 7 bases. The CDR3 spans 13 residues. The germline V gene encodes CDR1 LNHDA and CDR2 SQIVND (reference sequence). Trimming took 3 bases from V and 3 from J; bases not matched to a gene: 2. This CDR3 is CASSMGGDYEQYF. The CDR3 DNA sequence: TGTGCCAGTAGTATGGGGGGGGACTACGAGCAGTACTTC. The variable domain in full, completed from reference TRBV19 and TRBJ2-7, reads DGGITQSPKYLFRKEGQNVTLSCEQNLNHDAMYWYRQDPGQGLRLIYYSQIVNDFQKGDIAEGYSVSREKKESFPLTVTSAQKNPTAFYLCASSMGGDYEQYFGPGTRLTVT.

The chain recombines TRBV19 with TRBJ1-2, with D uncertain. Germline V gene sequence: CDR1 LNHDA, CDR2 SQIVND (reference sequence). V lost 4 bases to trimming and J lost 0 bases, with 9 bases between them. The CDR3 is 14 residues long. The CDR3 region is CASSKSVTNYGYTF. The CDR3 nucleotides are TGTGCCAGTAGTAAGTCAGTTACTAACTATGGCTACACCTTC.

The CDR3 nucleotides read TGTGCCAGTAATGGGAGGGCCACTGAAGCTTTCTTT. It encodes CASNGRATEAFF. The rearrangement uses TRBV19 and TRBJ1-1, with D unclear. V lost 7 bases, J lost 4 bases, and 10 bases lay in between. Germline lookup yields CDR1 LNHDA and CDR2 SQIVND (reference sequence). This CDR3 is 12 amino acids long.

A word on this clone: The sample has other DNA sequences that encode this CDR3 too. The chain is built from TRBV10-3 and TRBJ2-7, with D perhaps TRBD1 (5 bases). Per the germline V gene, CDR1 is ENHRY and CDR2 is SYGVKD. CDR3 length: 12 amino acids. V was cut by 4 bases and J by 3 bases, with 7 bases left in between. The CDR3 is CAISGQSYEQYF. The CDR3 region has the DNA TGTGCCATCAGTGGACAGAGCTACGAGCAGTACTTC.

The chain uses TRBV12-3 or TRBV12-4 and TRBJ1-2; 9 nucleotides align to TRBD1. The CDR3 has 13 amino acids. With V trimmed by 6 bases and J by 6 bases, 5 bases remained unmatched. CDR3: CASSHRGLNGYTF. In DNA form, the CDR3 reads TGTGCCAGCAGCCACAGGGGGCTAAATGGCTACACCTTC.

The gene calls are TRBV6-5 and TRBJ1-2, with 10 bases identical to TRBD1. Trimming at V came to 2 bases and at J to 8 bases, leaving 8 bases not matched to a gene. This CDR3 has 15 residues. Germline V gene lookup returns CDR1 MNHEY and CDR2 SVGAGI. CDR3 DNA: TGTGCCAGCAGTTACCGACAGGGGGCGGCTGGGGGCTACACCTTC. Its protein product is CASSYRQGAAGGYTF.

CDR3 in amino acids: CASSRTGAYRGTGELFF. The CDR3 DNA reads as TGTGCCAGCAGTAGAACAGGGGCATACCGGGGCACCGGGGAGCTGTTTTTT. V is TRBV2 and J is TRBJ2-2; 7 nucleotides line up with TRBD1. This CDR3 has 17 amino acids. The trim removed 5 bases at V and 4 bases at J, leaving 13 bases unmatched. Per germline, CDR1 SNHLY and CDR2 FYNNEI.

This rearrangement joins TRBV10-2 to TRBJ1-6; 7 positions match TRBD1. This CDR3 is 16 amino acids long. After removal of 0 bases from V and 9 bases from J, the junction contained 8 bases not matched to a gene. Germline lookup yields CDR1 WSHSY and CDR2 SAAADI. As DNA, the CDR3 is TGCGCCAGCAGTGAGTCGAGGGGGCAACTTATTTCACCCCTCCACTTT. It codes for CASSESRGQLISPLHF.

This chain uses TRBV12-5 with TRBJ1-2; D might be TRBD1 (5 bases). CDR1 and CDR2 (germline): LGHNT, FRNRAP. The CDR3 has 12 residues. Trimming took 1 base from V and 10 from J, leaving 10 bases between them. DNA of the CDR3: TGTGCTAGTGGTTTGGAGGACAAGGTCTACACCTTC. This encodes CASGLEDKVYTF. The full variable domain, completed using reference TRBV12-5 and TRBJ1-2, is DARVTQTPRHKVTEMGQEVTMRCQPILGHNTVFWYRQTMMQGLELLAYFRNRAPLDDSGMPKDRFSAEMPDATLATLKIQPSEPRDSAVYFCASGLEDKVYTFGSGTRLTVV.

The rearrangement links TRBV18 to TRBJ2-5, with 7 bases aligning to TRBD1. The CDR3 extends over 14 amino acids. Germline CDR1 KGHSH, CDR2 LQKENI. Unmatched junction bases numbered 10, after V lost 7 bases and J lost 5 bases. The CDR3 is CASLLRQGLETQYF. CDR3 nucleotides: TGTGCCAGCTTACTTAGACAGGGTTTGGAGACCCAGTACTTC. The variable domain in full, completed from reference TRBV18 and TRBJ2-5, reads NAGVMQNPRHLVRRRGQEARLRCSPMKGHSHVYWYRQLPEEGLKFMVYLQKENIIDESGMPKERFSAEFPKEGPSILRIQQVVRGDSAAYFCASLLRQGLETQYFGPGTRLLVL.

In this sample, this clone turned up once. The CDR3 coding sequence is TGTGCCAGCTCACCGGGACAGGGCGGGAATGAGCAGTTCTTC. It translates to CASSPGQGGNEQFF. The rearrangement links TRBV18 to TRBJ2-1; 9 bases match TRBD1. The V and J ends lost 3 bases and 7 bases, in that order; junction bases with no gene match: 4. Germline-derived CDR1 and CDR2 are KGHSH and LQKENI. The CDR3 has 14 residues.

The rearrangement links TRBV14 to TRBJ1-2, with 8 bases fitting TRBD1. Unmatched junction bases numbered 10, after V lost 2 bases and J lost 5 bases. The CDR3 runs to 16 residues. CDR1 SGHDN and CDR2 FVKESK come from the germline V gene. CDR3: CASSQTSSGGAYGYTF. The CDR3 DNA is TGTGCCAGCAGCCAAACGTCTTCAGGGGGCGCATATGGCTACACCTTC.

V is TRBV5-1 and J is TRBJ1-2, with D perhaps matching TRBD1 (5 bases). The CDR3 is 13 amino acids. CDR1 is SGHRS and CDR2 is YFSETQ in the germline V gene. Trimming stripped 0 bases from V and 6 bases from J, with 9 bases between. Here the CDR3 DNA reads TGCGCCAGCAGCTTGGGGGACTCAAATGGCTACACCTTC. It codes for CASSLGDSNGYTF. The complete variable domain, with remaining parts taken from reference TRBV5-1 and TRBJ1-2, reads KAGVTQTPRYLIKTRGQQVTLSCSPISGHRSVSWYQQTPGQGLQFLFEYFSETQRNKGNFPGRFSGRQFSNSRSEMNVSTLELGDSALYLCASSLGDSNGYTFGSGTRLTVV.

The rearrangement links TRBV5-1 to TRBJ2-1, with 11 nucleotides matching TRBD2. The germline CDR1 and CDR2 sequences are SGHRS and YFSETQ. This CDR3 has 15 amino acids. The V and J ends lost 4 bases and 2 bases, in that order; junction bases with no gene match: 2. CDR3 residues: CASSELAGAYNEQFF. CDR3 nucleotides: TGCGCCAGCAGCGAACTAGCGGGGGCCTACAATGAGCAGTTCTTC.

The rearrangement uses TRBV6-1 and TRBJ2-3; TRBD1 agrees at 9 bases. CDR1 is MNHNS and CDR2 is SASEGT in the germline V gene. The CDR3 has 15 residues. J was trimmed by 9 bases and V by 0 bases; bases with no gene match: 7. CDR3 sequence reads: CASSEAGTGWGTQYF. The CDR3 DNA reads TGTGCCAGCAGTGAAGCGGGGACAGGGTGGGGGACGCAGTATTTT.

This chain uses TRBV19 with TRBJ2-5; TRBD1 is a possible D gene (7 bases). V was clipped by 7 bases and J by 0 bases, with 18 bases between them. Germline CDR1 is LNHDA and CDR2 is SQIVND (reference sequence). The CDR3 totals 16 residues. The CDR3 sequence is CASTLRGAGYQETQYF. CDR3 in DNA: TGTGCCAGTACCCTCAGGGGGGCGGGATACCAAGAGACCCAGTACTTC.

The chain uses TRBV6-5 and TRBJ1-2; D ambiguous. The germline V gene has CDR1 MNHEY and CDR2 SVGAGI. This CDR3 has 15 residues. V dropped 10 bases and J dropped 3 bases, with 21 bases sitting between them. The CDR3 bases are TGTGCCACTTCCAAATCCCCGGTTCTCTACTATGGCTACACCTTC. This sequence encodes CATSKSPVLYYGYTF.

The gene calls are TRBV9 and TRBJ2-7, with 7 positions matching TRBD1. Germline CDR1 reads SGDLS; CDR2 reads YYNGEE. Germline trimming cut 4 bases from V and 2 bases from J; bases unmatched to any gene: 9. The CDR3 is made up of 15 amino acids. The CDR3 DNA sequence: TGTGCCAGCAGCCCCACCGGGACAGCGACCTACGAGCAGTACTTC. This encodes CASSPTGTATYEQYF.

Written as DNA, the CDR3 is TGTGCCAGCAGCCACGTTTATATCGGGGCTGAAGCTTTCTTT. Residues: CASSHVYIGAEAFF. The gene calls are TRBV11-2 and TRBJ1-1; D not resolved. CDR3 length equals 14 residues. V lost 5 bases, J lost 6 bases, and 16 bases lay in between. Germline V gives CDR1 SGHAT, CDR2 FQNNGV.

This clone was detected only once. The chain employs TRBV30 and TRBJ2-5, with TRBD1 identical over 7 bases. Germline CDR1 GTSNPN, CDR2 SVGIG (reference sequence). The CDR3 runs 13 residues. V dropped 3 bases and J dropped 5; count of bases not matched to a gene: 6. This chain's CDR3 is CAWSPGGVETQYF. The CDR3 DNA follows: TGTGCCTGGAGCCCAGGGGGAGTGGAGACCCAGTACTTC.

The rearrangement uses TRBV6-4 and TRBJ1-2, with TRBD1 matching 10 bases. Trimming cost V 6 bases and J 5 bases; bases outside gene matches: 6. The CDR3 sequence is 14 residues long. Per the germline V gene, CDR1 is MRHNA and CDR2 is SNTAGT. The CDR3 DNA reads TGTGCCAGCAGCCCTAAGGGACAGGGGTATGGCTACACCTTC. The encoded protein is CASSPKGQGYGYTF.

This chain joins TRBV9 and TRBJ1-2; D is unresolved. This CDR3 is built from 13 residues. From germline, CDR1 is SGDLS and CDR2 YYNGEE. The ends were cut back, 3 bases at V and 5 bases at J, with 11 bases in the middle. The CDR3 spells CASSEEDAYGYTF. CDR3 nucleotides: TGTGCCAGCAGCGAGGAGGACGCGTATGGCTACACCTTC.

The rearrangement uses TRBV5-8 and TRBJ1-2; 7 bases fit TRBD1. Germline values: CDR1 SGHTS, CDR2 YDEGEE. This CDR3 region has 15 residues. Trimming at V came to 3 bases and at J to 6 bases, leaving 11 bases not matched to a gene. The DNA of the CDR3 is TGTGCCAGCAGCTACCACAGCGGTACAGGGGATGGCTACACCTTC. Translating gives CASSYHSGTGDGYTF.

The chain links TRBV27 to TRBJ1-2; 7 bases fit TRBD1. Germline loops: CDR1 MNHEY, CDR2 SMNVEV (reference sequence). This CDR3 contains 15 residues. With V trimmed by 6 bases and J by 8 bases, 15 bases remained unmatched. CDR3 sequence (DNA): TGTGCCAGCAGCTCTTCAGGGACAGCTGTTAGGGGCTACACCTTC. The encoded protein is CASSSSGTAVRGYTF.

This chain uses TRBV30 with TRBJ2-2; D remains ambiguous. Trimming removed 5 bases at V and 5 bases at J, with 9 bases between. The CDR3 length is 12 residues. Germline V gene sequence: CDR1 GTSNPN, CDR2 SVGIG (reference sequence). Here the CDR3 reads CAWGLRTGELFF. CDR3 coding DNA: TGTGCCTGGGGTCTGCGGACCGGGGAGCTGTTTTTT.

The V and J genes are TRBV9 and TRBJ2-2; 10 positions agree with TRBD2. CDR1 and CDR2 (germline): SGDLS, YYNGEE. The CDR3 loop spans 16 amino acids. V lost 4 bases to trimming and J lost 1 base; unmatched junction nucleotides: 4. CDR3 sequence: CASSNLAGVNTGELFF. For the CDR3, the DNA is TGTGCCAGCAGCAACCTAGCGGGGGTGAACACCGGGGAGCTGTTTTTT. Filled out from reference TRBV9 and TRBJ2-2, the complete variable domain reads DSGVTQTPKHLITATGQRVTLRCSPRSGDLSVYWYQQSLDQGLQFLIQYYNGEERAKGNILERFSAQQFPDLHSELNLSSLELGDSALYFCASSNLAGVNTGELFFGEGSRLTVL.

The CDR3 loop reads CAIGGGPRGNEKLFF. The CDR3 nucleotides are TGTGCCATCGGCGGGGGCCCACGGGGTAATGAAAAACTGTTTTTT. The V gene is TRBV10-3, the J gene TRBJ1-4, with a tentative D call TRBD1 (6 bases). The CDR3 consists of 15 residues. Trimming removed 8 bases from V and 4 bases from J, with 17 bases in between. Per germline, CDR1 ENHRY and CDR2 SYGVKD.

This chain connects TRBV10-1 to TRBJ1-1; TRBD1 agrees at 8 bases. CDR1 WNHNN and CDR2 SYGVQD come from the germline V gene (reference sequence). There are 14 residues in the CDR3. V was pared by 2 bases and J by 4 bases, with 3 bases of the junction left unmatched. CDR3 in amino acids: CASSEDRGSTEAFF. CDR3 bases: TGCGCCAGCAGTGAGGACAGGGGCAGCACTGAAGCTTTCTTT.

The V call is TRBV6-6, the J call TRBJ2-2, with TRBD2 identical over 9 bases. The V segment lost 2 bases and the J segment 5 bases; nucleotides outside the gene matches: 6. The CDR3 totals 16 residues. The germline gives CDR1 MNHNY, CDR2 SVGAGI (reference sequence). The chain's CDR3 is CASSYALAGRTGELFF. The CDR3 DNA reads TGTGCCAGCAGTTACGCCCTAGCGGGGCGTACCGGGGAGCTGTTTTTT.